Presented here are 8 T cell receptor beta chains from one specimen sequenced in a study of blood T cell repertoires in COVID-19. TCRdb's table, derived via immunoSEQ multiplex PCR, lists solely in-frame clones and lacks some. The repertoire consists of under 65,000 clones, with more than 60% occurring once and the leading ten covering 11% to 15%. Sequencing was performed on peripheral blood. Source of these receptors: a woman between 70 and 85 years old with acute or convalescent COVID-19.

Details on this clone: This CDR3 is also generated by other DNA sequences in the sample. This chain joins TRBV18 and TRBJ1-2, with 7 positions matching TRBD1. This CDR3 spans 14 amino acids. The junction had 4 bases not matched to a gene; V was cut back by 2 bases and J by 4 bases. Per the germline V gene, CDR1 is KGHSH and CDR2 is LQKENI. This CDR3 is CASSPGQGGYGYTF. The DNA of the CDR3 is TGTGCCAGCTCACCAGGGCAGGGGGGCTATGGCTACACCTTC.

The V gene is TRBV5-5, the J gene TRBJ1-2, with 8 positions matching TRBD1. Germline CDR1 SGHKS, CDR2 YYEKEE (reference sequence). The ends lost 0 bases at V and 5 bases at J; junction bases unmatched: 6. This CDR3 comprises 15 residues. The CDR3 spells CASSLGTGWGYGYTF. In DNA, the CDR3 is TGTGCCAGCAGCTTGGGGACAGGGTGGGGGTATGGCTACACCTTC. The full variable domain, with the rest looked up from reference TRBV5-5 and TRBJ1-2, is DAGVTQSPTHLIKTRGQQVTLRCSPISGHKSVSWYQQVLGQGPQFIFQYYEKEERGRGNFPDRFSARQFPNYSSELNVNALLLGDSALYLCASSLGTGWGYGYTFGSGTRLTVV.

The CDR3 DNA is TGTGCCAGCAGTGAAAGTAGCGGGGGTCGTGGTGAGCAGTTCTTC. Translating it yields CASSESSGGRGEQFF. The chain combines TRBV6-1 with TRBJ2-1; the match to TRBD2 covers 9 bases. The CDR3 loop spans 15 amino acids. With V trimmed by 2 bases and J by 9 bases, 8 bases remained unmatched. The germline CDR1 and CDR2 sequences are MNHNS and SASEGT.

The V and J genes are TRBV5-6 and TRBJ1-2; 8 nucleotides line up with TRBD1. CDR3 size: 17 residues. V lost 0 bases, J lost 0 bases, and 7 bases stayed unmatched. CDR1 is SGHDT, CDR2 YYEEEE, per germline. The CDR3 DNA reads TGTGCCAGCAGCTTGGGACAGGGGACAGCCTCTAACTATGGCTACACCTTC. Translated: CASSLGQGTASNYGYTF.

CDR3 in amino acids: CASSPSPGQGGSNYGYTF. CDR3 sequence (DNA): TGTGCCAGCAGCCCCTCCCCGGGACAGGGGGGGTCTAACTATGGCTACACCTTC. The rearrangement links TRBV14 to TRBJ1-2; 11 bases match TRBD1. The V and J ends lost 4 bases and 0 bases, in that order; junction bases with no gene match: 10. CDR3 size: 18 residues. Germline assignment: CDR1 SGHDN and CDR2 FVKESK.

The chain uses TRBV23-1 and TRBJ1-2; D remains unclear. TRBV23-1 falls under the ORF class, with uncertain function. The V gene lost 6 bases and the J gene lost 1 base, with 12 bases spanning the gap. The CDR3 covers 14 residues. The CDR3 nucleotides are TGCGCCAGCAGGGGCCTCACACATAACTATGGCTACACCTTC. Amino acids: CASRGLTHNYGYTF.

This clone was picked up a small number of times. The rearrangement links TRBV5-1 to TRBJ1-1; D is ambiguous. The CDR3 has 17 residues. CDR1 SGHRS and CDR2 YFSETQ come from the germline V gene. V lost 0 bases and J lost 2, with 17 bases in between. CDR3: CASSLALVGRLNTEAFF. The CDR3 DNA follows: TGCGCCAGCAGCTTGGCTCTCGTGGGGAGGCTTAACACTGAAGCTTTCTTT.

The chain has TRBV19 and TRBJ1-1, with D possibly TRBD1 on 6 matching bases. The CDR3 runs 16 residues. Looked up from germline, CDR1 is LNHDA and CDR2 is SQIVND (reference sequence). V was trimmed by 4 bases and J by 4 bases, leaving 19 bases between them. The DNA for the CDR3 is TGTGCCAGTAGTACGCTCCAGACAGTCAGGGGCACTGAAGCTTTCTTT. Its protein product is CASSTLQTVRGTEAFF.